A single sample is the source of the 23 T cell receptor beta chains below, sequenced in a study of blood T cell repertoires in COVID-19. Profiled with immunoSEQ multiplex PCR; TCRdb holds only in-frame clones, not every one. Altogether fewer than 80,000 clones are present, around 86% being singletons, with the ten largest covering 0.9% to 1.2%. Sequenced input: peripheral blood. These receptors originate from an older man with acute or convalescent COVID-19.

The gene calls are TRBV30 and TRBJ2-2; 12 bases align to TRBD2. Germline lookup yields CDR1 GTSNPN and CDR2 SVGIG (reference sequence). This CDR3 spans 14 amino acids. With V trimmed by 1 base and J by 14 bases, 8 bases remained unmatched. For the CDR3, the DNA is TGTGCCTGGAGTGAACTAGCGGGGGGCTATCATCTGTTTTTT. It translates to CAWSELAGGYHLFF.

This chain links TRBV6-5 with TRBJ2-7; the D is unclear. Germline V gene lookup returns CDR1 MNHEY and CDR2 SVGAGI. The V end was cut by 6 bases, the J end by 3 bases, with 12 bases between. The CDR3 runs 13 residues. CDR3 sequence: CASRGTRHYEQYF. CDR3 nucleotides: TGTGCCAGCAGAGGAACAAGACACTACGAGCAGTACTTC.

The chain has TRBV5-1 and TRBJ2-1; 10 positions agree with TRBD2. Germline V gene sequence: CDR1 SGHRS, CDR2 YFSETQ. J was trimmed by 12 bases and V by 4 bases; bases with no gene match: 19. There are 17 residues in the CDR3. This CDR3 reads CASSDLTGGASGRSQFF. For the CDR3, the DNA is TGCGCCAGCAGCGACTTGACTGGGGGGGCTAGCGGGAGATCGCAGTTCTTC.

This sequence joins TRBV28 and TRBJ1-1, with a tentative D call TRBD1 (6 bases). The CDR3 spans 14 residues. The V gene's germline CDR1 is MDHEN and CDR2 SYDVKM. Trimming stripped 7 bases from V and 1 base from J, with 13 bases between. The CDR3 protein is CASTIAGANTEAFF. The CDR3 DNA is TGTGCCAGCACCATAGCAGGGGCGAACACTGAAGCTTTCTTT.

This sequence joins TRBV24-1 and TRBJ1-1, with TRBD1 matching over 12 bases. After removal of 6 bases from V and 10 bases from J, the junction contained 8 bases not matched to a gene. This CDR3 comprises 14 residues. CDR1 and CDR2 (germline): KGHDR, SFDVKD. The CDR3 bases are TGTGCCACCAGTCCGGGACAGGGGGCGTCCGGAGCTTTCTTT. This codes for CATSPGQGASGAFF.

The rearrangement uses TRBV29-1 and TRBJ1-2, with 8 bases identical to TRBD1. Germline V lookup: CDR1 SQVTM, CDR2 ANQGSEA. The CDR3 runs to 13 residues. V was pared by 7 bases and J by 4 bases, with 8 bases of the junction left unmatched. CDR3 in DNA: TGCAGCGCCATCCAGGGGGCTGGCTATGGCTACACCTTC. Translating gives CSAIQGAGYGYTF.

V gene TRBV14 combines with J gene TRBJ2-3, with D possibly matching TRBD1 (5 bases). V gave up 4 bases and J gave up 1 base, with 12 bases separating them. The CDR3 runs 15 residues. Looked up from germline, CDR1 is SGHDN and CDR2 is FVKESK. DNA of the CDR3: TGTGCCAGCAGCCCCCCAGGGCAGCGCACAGATACGCAGTATTTT. Its protein product is CASSPPGQRTDTQYF.

The chain has TRBV9 and TRBJ1-4; maybe TRBD1 (6 bases). The V gene's germline CDR1 is SGDLS and CDR2 YYNGEE. There are 14 residues in the CDR3. With 4 bases removed from V and 4 bases from J, the gap between germline ends came to 11 bases. The CDR3 protein is CASSPDRFNEKLFF. CDR3 coding DNA: TGTGCCAGCAGCCCGGACAGATTTAATGAAAAACTGTTTTTT.

The chain combines TRBV5-4 with TRBJ2-3; 7 bases match TRBD2. The trim removed 3 bases at V and 0 bases at J, leaving 7 bases unmatched. Germline loops: CDR1 SGHNT, CDR2 YYREEE (reference sequence). This CDR3 contains 16 residues. CDR3 nucleotides: TGTGCCAGCAGCTCAATAGCGGGTTCTAGCACAGATACGCAGTATTTT. The encoded protein is CASSSIAGSSTDTQYF.

This clone has a handful of counts. The chain carries TRBV7-8 and TRBJ1-1, with 8 nucleotides matching TRBD1. With V trimmed by 5 bases and J by 2 bases, 4 bases remained unmatched. This CDR3 contains 14 residues. Germline-derived CDR1 and CDR2 are SGHVS and FQNEAQ. CDR3 sequence: CASSADRDNTEAFF. CDR3 nucleotides: TGTGCCAGCAGCGCGGACAGGGACAACACTGAAGCTTTCTTT.

This chain connects TRBV30 to TRBJ1-2, with D perhaps TRBD1 (5 bases). V was clipped by 4 bases and J by 5 bases, with 20 bases between them. CDR1 is GTSNPN and CDR2 is SVGIG in the germline V gene (reference sequence). The CDR3 consists of 15 residues. In DNA form, the CDR3 reads TGTGCCTGGACCTACCCAGGAGGGACTGCGTATGGCTACACCTTC. Protein product: CAWTYPGGTAYGYTF.

V gene TRBV5-1 combines with J gene TRBJ1-5, with D maybe TRBD1 (5 bases). V was cut by 10 bases and J by 4 bases, with 9 bases left in between. The CDR3 runs to 11 residues. Germline V lookup: CDR1 SGHRS, CDR2 YFSETQ. This CDR3 reads CAVQGNQPQHF. DNA of the CDR3: TGCGCCGTCCAGGGTAATCAGCCCCAGCATTTT. Variable domain in full (rest from reference TRBV5-1 and TRBJ1-5): KAGVTQTPRYLIKTRGQQVTLSCSPISGHRSVSWYQQTPGQGLQFLFEYFSETQRNKGNFPGRFSGRQFSNSRSEMNVSTLELGDSALYLCAVQGNQPQHFGDGTRLSIL.

The rearrangement links TRBV5-1 to TRBJ2-1; 9 nucleotides align to TRBD2. This CDR3 is built from 15 residues. Germline CDR1 reads SGHRS; CDR2 reads YFSETQ. V shed 3 bases and J 6 bases; nucleotides not matched to a gene: 7. The CDR3 sequence is CASSSLPGLANEQFF. Written as DNA, the CDR3 is TGCGCCAGCAGCTCACTGCCGGGACTAGCCAATGAGCAGTTCTTC.

The CDR3 DNA reads TGTGCCAGCAGTTTTTGGGCAACAGATACGCAGTATTTT. Translated: CASSFWATDTQYF. J is TRBJ2-3 and V is TRBV12-3 or TRBV12-4; D remains ambiguous. The CDR3 has 13 residues. The V and J ends lost 3 bases and 3 bases respectively, with 7 bases between them.

This clone was recorded a few times. This chain connects TRBV12-3 or TRBV12-4 to TRBJ1-5; possibly TRBD1 for D (6 bases). V was trimmed by 7 bases and J by 7 bases, leaving 14 bases between them. The CDR3 contains 13 residues. The CDR3 sequence: CASTRGAGQPQHF. The CDR3 region has the DNA TGTGCCAGCACCCGGGGGGCAGGACAGCCCCAGCATTTT.

This rearrangement joins TRBV28 to TRBJ2-7, with 13 nucleotides matching TRBD2. Germline V gives CDR1 MDHEN, CDR2 SYDVKM. Losses at the gene ends were 3 bases for V and 5 bases for J; bases not matched to a gene: 4. The CDR3 is made up of 15 amino acids. The CDR3 bases are TGTGCCAGCAGTTTCGTAGGACTAGCGGGAGACGAGCAGTACTTC. Its protein product is CASSFVGLAGDEQYF.

The CDR3 region is CASSTGQGLPYEQYF. The CDR3 DNA follows: TGTGCCAGCAGTACGGGACAGGGTTTGCCCTACGAGCAGTACTTC. The rearrangement links TRBV6-5 to TRBJ2-7, with 9 bases fitting TRBD1. The CDR3 loop spans 15 amino acids. Germline V gene lookup returns CDR1 MNHEY and CDR2 SVGAGI. V shed 5 bases and J 2 bases; nucleotides not matched to a gene: 7.

This clone appeared a few times. The chain couples TRBV27 to TRBJ1-3, with a possible D match to TRBD1 (6 bases). CDR3 length equals 16 residues. Trimming cost V 6 bases and J 1 base, with 16 bases left between them. Germline CDR1 and CDR2: MNHEY and SMNVEV (reference sequence). CDR3 protein: CASRALIRGSGNTIYF. In nucleotides, the CDR3 is TGTGCCAGCAGGGCTTTAATCAGGGGTTCTGGAAACACCATATATTTT.

The gene calls are TRBV2 and TRBJ2-1, with 11 nucleotides matching TRBD2. This CDR3 is 15 amino acids long. V shed 11 bases, J shed 5 bases, and the junction held 11 bases outside the gene matches. The V gene's germline CDR1 is SNHLY and CDR2 FYNNEI. CDR3 sequence: CAGNLAGGLDNEQFF. CDR3 coding DNA: TGTGCCGGAAATCTAGCGGGAGGATTGGACAATGAGCAGTTCTTC.

The V gene is TRBV6-5, the J gene TRBJ1-6; 8 bases are a match to TRBD1. Germline CDR1 is MNHEY and CDR2 is SVGAGI. V lost 6 bases, J lost 10 bases, and 11 bases stayed unmatched. This CDR3 spans 15 amino acids. This CDR3 is CASSSSGTGASPLHF. CDR3 sequence (DNA): TGTGCCAGCAGCTCTAGTGGGACAGGAGCATCACCCCTCCACTTT.

The genes are TRBV9 and TRBJ2-1; 12 bases map to TRBD2. Germline V gene lookup returns CDR1 SGDLS and CDR2 YYNGEE. The CDR3 is made up of 18 amino acids. With 4 bases clipped from V and 1 base from J, the junction kept 9 bases outside the gene matches. This CDR3 reads CASSPRLAGEVSYNEQFF. As DNA, the CDR3 is TGTGCCAGCAGCCCCCGACTAGCGGGAGAGGTTTCCTACAATGAGCAGTTCTTC.

This clone was found once. This chain links TRBV4-2 with TRBJ1-1; D remains ambiguous. Trimming stripped 8 bases from V and 5 bases from J, with 15 bases between. Germline loops: CDR1 LGHNA, CDR2 YNFKEQ. The CDR3 extends over 13 amino acids. As DNA, the CDR3 is TGTGCCAGCGTCGCGGCCTCGAGGACTGAAGCTTTCTTT. This gives the protein CASVAASRTEAFF.

The genes are TRBV19 and TRBJ1-6; D not resolved. The germline V gene encodes CDR1 LNHDA and CDR2 SQIVND (reference sequence). The CDR3 length is 13 residues. V dropped 3 bases and J dropped 5 bases, with 5 bases sitting between them. The CDR3, as DNA: TGTGCCAGTAGTATTCGGGATAATTCACCCCTCCACTTT. Translated, it gives CASSIRDNSPLHF.